The rows below give T cell receptor beta chains drawn from one sample of a study of Ad26.COV2.S vaccination and SARS-CoV-2 variants. Repertoires were generated with immunoSEQ multiplex PCR, while TCRdb's copy carries only in-frame clones and drops some. The sample has 300,000 to 350,000 clones, 80% to 90% seen once; the top ten hold over 8.5%. The source was peripheral blood, collected in a trial of Ad26.COV2.S vaccine versus placebo. The receptors stem from a person aged 18-65 years who received the Ad26.COV2.S COVID-19 vaccine or a placebo. Both conserved end residues are part of each CDR3. D genes are given only for firm matches. Only part of the rows carry a size: once, few, many, or a class if the clone is expanded.

>TRBV19|-|TRBJ1-5|-
TGTGCCAGTAACACCCGGGGAGTAGGGGATCAGCCCCAGCATTTT
CASNTRGVGDQPQHF
>TRBV20-1|TRBD1|TRBJ2-7|-
TGCAGTGCTAGTTACCGGGGACAGGGGGTAGCCGAGCAGTACTTC
CSASYRGQGVAEQYF
>TRBV28|-|TRBJ2-7|-
TGTGCCAGCAGTTTGGGGGGCAGAACCTACGAGCAGTACTTC
CASSLGGRTYEQYF
>TRBV30|-|TRBJ1-3|once
TGTGCCTGGGACTTCAACTCTGGAAACACCATATATTTT
CAWDFNSGNTIYF
>TRBV7-2|-|TRBJ2-6|-
TGTGCCAGCAGCTTAGGACAGGTGGGCGGGGCCAACGTCCTGACTTTC
CASSLGQVGGANVLTF
>TRBV19|TRBD1|TRBJ2-7|-
TGTGCCAGTAATCAGGGGGCCACCTACGAGCAGTACTTC
CASNQGATYEQYF
>TRBV5-4|-|TRBJ1-2|-
TGTGCCAGCAGCTTGCGCGCGGGGAACTATGGCTACACCTTC
CASSLRAGNYGYTF
>TRBV7-2|-|TRBJ1-5|-
TGTGCCAGCAGCGCTAGCGCAGGGGTCAATCAGCCCCAGCATTTT
CASSASAGVNQPQHF
>TRBV27|TRBD2|TRBJ2-3|once
TGTGCCAGCAGCCAGGGACTAGCGGGCTCAGATACGCAGTATTTT
CASSQGLAGSDTQYF
>TRBV5-1|TRBD2|TRBJ2-3|once
TGCGCCAGCAGAGTAAGCGGGAGCAAAGATACGCAGTATTTT
CASRVSGSKDTQYF
>TRBV10-3|-|TRBJ1-1|-
TGTGCCATCACCTTGGACAGGAACACTGAAGCTTTCTTT
CAITLDRNTEAFF
>TRBV28|TRBD1|TRBJ1-4|once
TGTGCCAGCAGTTTAGGCAGGGGGCTATGGGAAAAACTGTTTTTT
CASSLGRGLWEKLFF
>TRBV28|TRBD1|TRBJ1-4|-
TGTGCCAGCACTTATACAGGGGGGCATGAAAAACTGTTTTTT
CASTYTGGHEKLFF
>TRBV19|-|TRBJ1-2|-
TGTGCCAGTAGTATGGGGGACGGACGGAACTATGGCTACACCTTC
CASSMGDGRNYGYTF
>TRBV7-2|TRBD2|TRBJ2-1|-
TGTGCCAGCAGCCCAAGCGGGGGGGCCTACAATGAGCAGTTCTTC
CASSPSGGAYNEQFF
>TRBV15|-|TRBJ2-5|-
TGTGCCACCAGCGCCCCCCGGGCAGGCGGACAAGAGACCCAGTACTTC
CATSAPRAGGQETQYF
>TRBV10-2|-|TRBJ2-7|-
TGCGCCAGCAGTGAGGGGGACCTTCGGTACTTC
CASSEGDLRYF
>TRBV5-1|-|TRBJ2-5|-
TGCGCCAGCAGCTCGCCGGGGGAGAACACGGAGACCCAGTACTTC
CASSSPGENTETQYF
>TRBV5-1|-|TRBJ2-7|-
TGCGCCAGCAGCTTAGTTCCAGGGGCCTCCTACGAGCAGTACTTC
CASSLVPGASYEQYF
>TRBV24-1|-|TRBJ1-5|-
TGTGCCACCAGTGAAGGTAAATCGCCTAGCAATCAGCCCCAGCATTTT
CATSEGKSPSNQPQHF
>TRBV5-1|-|TRBJ2-2|-
TGCGCCAGCAGCTCCCCCAAGGGGCAGAACACCGGGGAGCTGTTTTTT
CASSSPKGQNTGELFF
>TRBV19|-|TRBJ1-6|-
TGTGCCAGTAGTAGAGGGGACCCGAGAAATTCACCCCTCCACTTT
CASSRGDPRNSPLHF
>TRBV7-3|TRBD1|TRBJ1-1|-
TGTGCCAGCAGCTTAACGATCGGACAGGGGGCGGGAAAAGCTTTCTTT
CASSLTIGQGAGKAFF
>TRBV28|-|TRBJ1-1|-
TGTGCCAGCAGTTCACTTAGGGGTTTATCTGGTCTGAACACTGAAGCTTTCTTT
CASSSLRGLSGLNTEAFF
>TRBV12-3/TRBV12-4|-|TRBJ2-3|-
TGTGCCAGCAGCACAAATCCGGATACGCAGTATTTT
CASSTNPDTQYF
>TRBV2|-|TRBJ1-5|few
TGTGCCAGCAAAATCTCACAGCTGCACAATCAGCCCCAGCATTTT
CASKISQLHNQPQHF
>TRBV10-3|-|TRBJ2-7|-
TGTGCCATCAGTGGGGCTCGGGGGACCTACGAGCAGTACTTC
CAISGARGTYEQYF
>TRBV10-2|-|TRBJ1-6|-
TGCGCCAGCACAAGAATGCCCGGGCAGCGTTATAATTCACCCCTCCACTTT
CASTRMPGQRYNSPLHF
>TRBV27|-|TRBJ1-2|-
TGTGCCAGCAGTTTATCGATTAAGGGCTTCTATGGCTACACCTTC
CASSLSIKGFYGYTF
>TRBV2|TRBD2|TRBJ2-5|-
TGTGCCGGCGGGGTAGCGGGGGAGCGGTACCAAGAGACCCAGTACTTC
CAGGVAGERYQETQYF
>TRBV5-5|-|TRBJ1-5|few
TGTGCCAGCAGCCCTTCAGGGGCGCCAAATCAGCCCCAGCATTTT
CASSPSGAPNQPQHF
>TRBV5-1|-|TRBJ2-5|-
TGCGCCAGCAGCCCAACGATGGAGACCCAGTACTTC
CASSPTMETQYF
>TRBV6-2/TRBV6-3|TRBD1|TRBJ1-5|-
TGTGCCAGCAGTTACGAGAGGACAGGGGGAAGCAATCAGCCCCAGCATTTT
CASSYERTGGSNQPQHF
>TRBV28|-|TRBJ2-2|-
TGTGCCAGCAGTCCGGGGGACAGCGACACCGGGGAGCTGTTTTTT
CASSPGDSDTGELFF
>TRBV5-5|TRBD1|TRBJ2-3|-
TGTGCCAGCAGCCGGGGACAGTACACAGATACGCAGTATTTT
CASSRGQYTDTQYF
>TRBV27|-|TRBJ1-1|once
TGTGCCAGCAGTTTCGGCTCCGGACAGAACACTGAAGCTTTCTTT
CASSFGSGQNTEAFF
>TRBV5-1|TRBD1|TRBJ2-6|-
TGCGCCAGCAGCTCGATCGGACAGGGCAACTCTGGGGCCAACGTCCTGACTTTC
CASSSIGQGNSGANVLTF
>TRBV28|-|TRBJ1-5|-
TGTGCCTCGAGGAGGGATAGCAATCAGCCCCAGCATTTT
CASRRDSNQPQHF
>TRBV6-2/TRBV6-3|TRBD2|TRBJ2-5|-
TGTGCCAGCAGTCTACGGCGACTAGCGGGGCAAGAGACCCAGTACTTC
CASSLRRLAGQETQYF
>TRBV21-1|-|TRBJ1-3|-
TGTGCCAGCAGCAAAGGGAATGGAGGGGTCGGAAACACCATATATTTT
CASSKGNGGVGNTIYF